This entry lists 22 T cell receptor beta chains sequenced from one sample in a study of blood T cell repertoires in COVID-19 (dated by TCRdb to 2018 to 2021). Library preparation used the immunoSEQ multiplex PCR assay. As stored in TCRdb, this immuneACCESS dataset retains in-frame rearrangements with V and J assigned. A fraction of the clones does not appear; measured against another copy, unresolved V genes explain less than half of the discrepancy, and the remainder lacks a known reason. This sample has fewer than 120,000 clones in its table, and approximately 82% of those were observed once. About 4.1% of the sample goes to the ten largest clones. The sequencing input was peripheral blood. These receptors came from a woman of 80 years or more with acute or convalescent COVID-19.

Comments on this clone: The junction does not match germline at one end; this may be a read error. The rearrangement uses TRBV30 and TRBJ1-1; the D gene is possibly TRBD1 (5 bases). The germline V gene encodes CDR1 GTSNPN and CDR2 SVGIG (reference sequence). The CDR3 sequence is 13 residues long. In nucleotides, the CDR3 is TGTGCCCGGAGCACCACAGGGAACACTGAAGCTTTCTTT. Amino acids: CARSTTGNTEAFF.

This chain uses TRBV11-2 with TRBJ1-5, with 7 bases fitting TRBD1. The germline V gene encodes CDR1 SGHAT and CDR2 FQNNGV. With 5 bases clipped from V and 3 bases from J, the junction kept 13 bases outside the gene matches. This CDR3 has 17 amino acids. The CDR3 loop reads CASSAHKGGTVNQPQHF. CDR3 coding DNA: TGTGCCAGCAGCGCACATAAAGGGGGGACAGTCAATCAGCCCCAGCATTTT.

The V gene is TRBV5-4, the J gene TRBJ1-1; the match to TRBD1 covers 8 bases. Germline-derived CDR1 and CDR2 are SGHNT and YYREEE (reference sequence). The length of the CDR3 is 15 residues. The ends lost 2 bases at V and 4 bases at J; junction bases unmatched: 7. CDR3 in amino acids: CASSFPRQGTTEAFF. In DNA, the CDR3 is TGTGCCAGCAGCTTCCCACGACAGGGGACCACTGAAGCTTTCTTT.

V and J are TRBV4-2 and TRBJ2-7; D is possibly TRBD1 (6 bases). From germline, CDR1 is LGHNA and CDR2 YNFKEQ. This CDR3 has 21 residues. Trimming removed 4 bases at V and 4 bases at J, with 35 bases between. CDR3 amino acids: CASSRLLVSKGQRGQQYEQYF. DNA for the CDR3: TGTGCCAGCAGCCGCCTCCTCGTTTCGAAGGGACAAAGGGGCCAGCAATACGAGCAGTACTTC.

The chain couples TRBV9 to TRBJ1-3; 8 bases are shared with TRBD1. The CDR3 runs to 16 residues. Unmatched junction bases numbered 6, after V lost 0 bases and J lost 4 bases. CDR1 SGDLS and CDR2 YYNGEE come from the germline V gene. In DNA, the CDR3 is TGTGCCAGCAGCGTAGAGTCCAGGGGGCGAGGAAACACCATATATTTT. It translates to CASSVESRGRGNTIYF.

The V gene is TRBV27, the J gene TRBJ1-4; D might be TRBD1 (5 bases). The germline CDR1 and CDR2 sequences are MNHEY and SMNVEV (reference sequence). V shed 5 bases and J shed 8 bases, with 15 bases lying between them. CDR3 size: 14 residues. This chain's CDR3 is CASSHTGLWEKLFF. CDR3 sequence (DNA): TGTGCCAGCAGTCACACAGGTTTATGGGAAAAACTGTTTTTT.

This clone was observed once. This CDR3 reads CASSLTPQGVETQYF. CDR3 in DNA: TGTGCCAGCAGCTTGACCCCACAGGGAGTGGAGACCCAGTACTTC. The rearrangement links TRBV5-4 to TRBJ2-5; tentatively, D is TRBD1 (6 bases). With 1 base removed from V and 5 bases from J, the gap between germline ends came to 15 bases. Germline V gives CDR1 SGHNT, CDR2 YYREEE (reference sequence). The CDR3 covers 15 residues.

The chain combines TRBV28 with TRBJ2-2; TRBD1 agrees at 8 bases. With V trimmed by 6 bases and J by 3 bases, 6 bases remained unmatched. CDR3 length: 15 residues. Looked up from germline, CDR1 is MDHEN and CDR2 is SYDVKM. The CDR3 here is CASSNRGYDTGELFF. The CDR3, as DNA: TGTGCCAGCAGCAACAGGGGGTATGACACCGGGGAGCTGTTTTTT.

The chain employs TRBV2 and TRBJ2-3, with 9 nucleotides matching TRBD1. The CDR3 has 15 amino acids. Germline values: CDR1 SNHLY, CDR2 FYNNEI. V dropped 4 bases and J dropped 2; count of bases not matched to a gene: 4. CDR3 sequence (DNA): TGTGCCAGCAGTGGCGGGACAGGGACCACAGATACGCAGTATTTT. Translated, it gives CASSGGTGTTDTQYF.

Points on this clone: Additional DNA sequences in this sample encode the identical CDR3. CDR3 nucleotide sequence: TGTGCCACCAGCGGGGACAGAAACTATGGCTACACCTTC. Its translation is CATSGDRNYGYTF. This chain joins TRBV15 and TRBJ1-2; 7 bases match TRBD1. J was trimmed by 2 bases and V by 5 bases; bases with no gene match: 2. Per the germline V gene, CDR1 is LNHNV and CDR2 is YYDKDF (reference sequence). The CDR3 extends over 13 amino acids. Full variable domain (outside the CDR3, taken from reference TRBV15 and TRBJ1-2): DAMVIQNPRYQVTQFGKPVTLSCSQTLNHNVMYWYQQKSSQAPKLLFHYYDKDFNNEADTPDNFQSRRPNTSFCFLDIRSPGLGDTAMYLCATSGDRNYGYTFGSGTRLTVV.

This sequence joins TRBV5-1 and TRBJ2-7; D call uncertain. This CDR3 is built from 13 residues. The V end was cut by 2 bases, the J end by 2 bases, with 8 bases between. Germline V CDR1 and CDR2: SGHRS, YFSETQ. The CDR3 DNA is TGCGCCAGCAGCTTCGAAGCCGCCTACGAGCAGTACTTC. Its protein is CASSFEAAYEQYF.

V gene TRBV15 combines with J gene TRBJ1-5; possibly TRBD1 for D (5 bases). Deletions cut 5 bases from V and 6 bases from J, with 23 bases between. CDR3 length: 17 residues. In germline, CDR1 is LNHNV, CDR2 YYDKDF (reference sequence). The CDR3 DNA sequence: TGTGCCACCAGCGCTATCCTCGGGGGATATATAAGTCAGCCCCAGCATTTT. Protein: CATSAILGGYISQPQHF. Using reference TRBV15 and TRBJ1-5 for the parts outside the CDR3, the full variable domain is DAMVIQNPRYQVTQFGKPVTLSCSQTLNHNVMYWYQQKSSQAPKLLFHYYDKDFNNEADTPDNFQSRRPNTSFCFLDIRSPGLGDTAMYLCATSAILGGYISQPQHFGDGTRLSIL.

The chain employs TRBV4-2 and TRBJ2-4; 7 nucleotides agree with TRBD2. Trimming cost V 0 bases and J 6 bases; bases outside gene matches: 8. Looked up from germline, CDR1 is LGHNA and CDR2 is YNFKEQ. CDR3 length equals 16 residues. The CDR3 loop reads CASSQDEGGVGNIQYF. In nucleotides, the CDR3 is TGTGCCAGCAGCCAAGACGAGGGAGGGGTCGGAAACATTCAGTACTTC.

The rearrangement joins TRBV4-2 to TRBJ2-1; no clear D. Trimming cost V 0 bases and J 2 bases, with 14 bases left between them. Germline V gives CDR1 LGHNA, CDR2 YNFKEQ. This CDR3 contains 17 residues. The CDR3 DNA follows: TGTGCCAGCAGCCAAGAAAACGCTGTCTATCCCTACAATGAGCAGTTCTTC. Protein: CASSQENAVYPYNEQFF.

On this clone itself: The junction does not match germline at one end; this may be a read error. CDR3 protein: CASSVGHAWVF. The CDR3 DNA is TGTGCCAGCAGTGTGGGACACGCATGGGTCTTC. The V call is TRBV12-3 or TRBV12-4, the J call TRBJ2-1; D possibly corresponds to TRBD1 (6 bases). The CDR3 is 11 residues long.

The CDR3: CASSNRPPGHAKNIQYF. The CDR3 DNA sequence: TGTGCCAGCAGCAACCGTCCCCCGGGACACGCCAAAAACATTCAGTACTTC. The chain employs TRBV21-1 and TRBJ2-4; TRBD1, the table's D call, was not compared with the DNA. TRBV21-1 is a recognized pseudogene. The CDR3 runs to 17 residues.

The rearrangement uses TRBV7-2 and TRBJ2-7, with a possible D match to TRBD2 (6 bases). The V gene lost 5 bases and the J gene lost 3 bases, with 14 bases spanning the gap. The CDR3 loop spans 14 amino acids. CDR1 is SGHTA, CDR2 FQGNSA, per germline. The CDR3 nucleotides are TGTGCCAGCAGCCCGGGACTCCGGGGCTACGAGCAGTACTTC. Translation gives CASSPGLRGYEQYF.

This sequence joins TRBV28 and TRBJ2-7, with D maybe TRBD1 (5 bases). Trimming cost V 5 bases and J 6 bases, with 20 bases left between them. The germline CDR1 and CDR2 sequences are MDHEN and SYDVKM. This CDR3 comprises 15 residues. The CDR3 nucleotides read TGTGCCAGCAGTCACAGGCGGTTAATAGGCAGCGAGCAGTACTTC. Translation: CASSHRRLIGSEQYF.

The rearrangement uses TRBV27 and TRBJ2-7; TRBD2 agrees at 7 bases. The germline V gene encodes CDR1 MNHEY and CDR2 SMNVEV (reference sequence). J lost 7 bases, V lost 2 bases, and 5 bases had no gene match. The CDR3 runs to 13 residues. CDR3 amino acids: CASSLGGGCEQYF. The CDR3 region has the DNA TGTGCCAGCAGTTTAGGGGGGGGGTGTGAGCAGTACTTC.

The chain recombines TRBV18 with TRBJ2-1, with D uncertain. V lost 1 base to trimming and J lost 7 bases, with 11 bases between them. The germline V gene encodes CDR1 KGHSH and CDR2 LQKENI. The CDR3 totals 14 residues. The CDR3 is CASSPQQAGNEQFF. CDR3 coding DNA: TGTGCCAGCTCACCACAGCAGGCTGGGAATGAGCAGTTCTTC. Full variable domain (outside the CDR3, taken from reference TRBV18 and TRBJ2-1): NAGVMQNPRHLVRRRGQEARLRCSPMKGHSHVYWYRQLPEEGLKFMVYLQKENIIDESGMPKERFSAEFPKEGPSILRIQQVVRGDSAAYFCASSPQQAGNEQFFGPGTRLTVL.

This clone was picked up a small number of times. The V call is TRBV30, the J call TRBJ1-1; tentative D call: TRBD1 (5 bases). The germline V and J ends were trimmed by 1 base and 5 bases, with 11 bases remaining between them. Germline CDR1 GTSNPN, CDR2 SVGIG (reference sequence). The CDR3 extends over 13 amino acids. CDR3 DNA: TGTGCCTGGAGTGCCGGGGGGGGAACTGAAGCTTTCTTT. It yields the protein CAWSAGGGTEAFF.

This chain connects TRBV3-1 (or the pseudogene TRBV3-2) to TRBJ2-1; 7 nucleotides agree with TRBD1. The CDR3 totals 13 residues. CDR1 is LGHDT, CDR2 YNNKEL, per germline (reference sequence). The J segment lost 11 bases and the V segment lost 1 base, leaving 5 bases of the junction unmatched. CDR3 sequence reads: CASSQGQGVKQFF. CDR3 coding DNA: TGTGCCAGCAGCCAAGGACAGGGCGTAAAGCAGTTCTTC.